What follows is one T cell receptor beta chain and its context. The antigen remains unidentified. CDR1 is SGHNT and CDR2 is YENEEA in the germline V gene. This CDR3 has 16 residues. V was clipped by 3 bases and J by 1 base; unmatched bases: 5. Measured with immunoSEQ multiplex PCR; TCRdb has only the in-frame clones, and not every one. The sample has tens of thousands of clones, nearly 85% seen once. This sample is drawn from a study of graft-versus-host responses after intestinal transplantation. Study details: Anti-thymocyte globulin induction was given to all recipients, followed by tacrolimus and steroids for 2 to 3 years.

Study results and limitations: Individuals who had graft-donor T cell macrochimerism had allografts that showed high graft-versus-host to host-versus-graft clonal ratios. Peak circulating GvH clone levels were associated with early post-transplant HvG declines.

The chain recombines TRBV11-3 with TRBJ2-3, with 9 bases matching TRBD1. Sequenced material: unstimulated CD4+ T cells sorted from spleen or lymph node cells, taken before transplant. The TCR originated in a human donor who was the organ donor for an intestinal transplant. Here the CDR3 reads CASSLGQGGGTDTQYF. The CDR3 bases are TGTGCCAGCAGCTTGGGACAGGGAGGGGGCACAGATACGCAGTATTTT.